These T cell receptor beta chains were read from a single sample in a study of cytomegalovirus exposure and HLA in healthy donors. Libraries were prepared by immunoSEQ multiplex PCR; TCRdb keeps only in-frame clonotypes and omits some of them. Among approximately 190,000 clones listed, under 90% were seen once. Sequencing was carried out using PBMCs. The receptors were sampled from a boy younger than 10 in good health and CMV-seronegative. Each CDR3 is given without its conserved first and last residue. A D gene is named only where the DNA matches it firmly. Not every row has a clone size; where given, it reads once, few, many or a size class.

v_gene: TRBV29-1
abundance: once
j_gene: TRBJ2-1
d_gene: -
CDR3aa: SVEARAGKQGSYNEQF

v_gene: TRBV6-5
abundance: -
j_gene: TRBJ2-7
d_gene: TRBD1
CDR3aa: ASSYSRTGGSYEQY

v_gene: TRBV5-6
abundance: -
j_gene: TRBJ1-2
d_gene: -
CDR3aa: ASSAGVWTVSNYGYT

v_gene: TRBV7-3
abundance: few
j_gene: TRBJ2-5
d_gene: TRBD2
CDR3aa: ASSLGGTSGEETQY

v_gene: TRBV19
abundance: -
j_gene: TRBJ2-2
d_gene: -
CDR3aa: ASRRGKDTGELF

v_gene: TRBV5-1
abundance: once
j_gene: TRBJ2-7
d_gene: TRBD1
CDR3aa: ASSSSQGNEQY

v_gene: TRBV7-9
abundance: -
j_gene: TRBJ2-1
d_gene: TRBD2
CDR3aa: ASSLGLAGVYNEQF

v_gene: TRBV4-3
abundance: -
j_gene: TRBJ1-2
d_gene: -
CDR3aa: ASSQQRVEYTNYGYT

v_gene: TRBV4-2
abundance: -
j_gene: TRBJ1-2
d_gene: -
CDR3aa: AGGVGASYGYT

v_gene: TRBV6-6
abundance: -
j_gene: TRBJ1-2
d_gene: TRBD1
CDR3aa: ASRDRGGSYGYT

v_gene: TRBV6-5
abundance: -
j_gene: TRBJ2-2
d_gene: TRBD1
CDR3aa: ASRRRDRGTGELF

v_gene: TRBV6-6
abundance: once
j_gene: TRBJ2-1
d_gene: TRBD2
CDR3aa: ASSSAKAGVADEQF

v_gene: TRBV6-5
abundance: once
j_gene: TRBJ1-2
d_gene: -
CDR3aa: ASKSEPSGYT

v_gene: TRBV29-1
abundance: -
j_gene: TRBJ2-5
d_gene: TRBD1
CDR3aa: SVGQGIVGRPQY

v_gene: TRBV5-4
abundance: -
j_gene: TRBJ2-7
d_gene: -
CDR3aa: ASSLTGYEQY

v_gene: TRBV9
abundance: -
j_gene: TRBJ2-5
d_gene: TRBD2
CDR3aa: ASSVSDGGARRTQY

v_gene: TRBV12-5
abundance: -
j_gene: TRBJ1-2
d_gene: -
CDR3aa: ASGLVFQGARLSYGYT

v_gene: TRBV7-7
abundance: -
j_gene: TRBJ2-5
d_gene: -
CDR3aa: ASSPRLGGQETQY

v_gene: TRBV6-5
abundance: -
j_gene: TRBJ1-1
d_gene: -
CDR3aa: ASTRGPEAF

v_gene: TRBV7-2
abundance: -
j_gene: TRBJ1-1
d_gene: -
CDR3aa: ASTRPPDWSEAF

v_gene: TRBV19
abundance: -
j_gene: TRBJ1-2
d_gene: -
CDR3aa: ASSKGDTNGYT

v_gene: TRBV7-2
abundance: -
j_gene: TRBJ1-5
d_gene: -
CDR3aa: ASTPLTGQPQH

v_gene: TRBV30
abundance: once
j_gene: TRBJ1-1
d_gene: -
CDR3aa: AWVASEAF

v_gene: TRBV9
abundance: -
j_gene: TRBJ1-1
d_gene: TRBD1
CDR3aa: ASSVLTGGARTEAF

v_gene: TRBV6-5
abundance: few
j_gene: TRBJ1-1
d_gene: -
CDR3aa: ASSYSKAEKRAF

v_gene: TRBV2
abundance: -
j_gene: TRBJ2-4
d_gene: -
CDR3aa: ASREDRLKNIQY

v_gene: TRBV2
abundance: -
j_gene: TRBJ1-6
d_gene: TRBD1
CDR3aa: ASSPRLITGDGDNSPLH